At least ten counts were recorded for the clone carrying this T cell receptor beta chain. Methods used by the authors: Reference gene primer amplification gave estimated nucleated cell counts. This table comes from immunoSEQ multiplex PCR, and its TCRdb copy is limited to in-frame clones, with some not included. The V and J calls and clone size come from that table; D and trimming were worked out from the DNA. The sample lists about 110,000 clones, about 88% occurring once. This sample is part of a study of blood T cell repertoires in COVID-19. Looking at the study overall: Sources were T cells, B-cell-depleted T cells, or PBMCs; the material itself was cDNA or gDNA.

Germline-derived CDR1 and CDR2 are KGHSH and LQKENI. V shed 3 bases, J shed 8 bases, and the junction held 10 bases outside the gene matches. The CDR3 has 16 residues. This clonotype was obtained from a woman in her 50s with acute or convalescent COVID-19. This chain joins TRBV18 and TRBJ2-1; 10 bases line up with TRBD2. Material for sequencing was peripheral blood. The CDR3 protein is CASSPQVAGGGDEQFF. CDR3 DNA: TGTGCCAGCTCACCTCAAGTAGCGGGAGGAGGGGATGAGCAGTTCTTC.